This TCR beta chain originates from a study of blood T cell repertoires in COVID-19. Looking at the study overall: T cells, B-cell-depleted T cells, or PBMCs provided the cDNA or gDNA that served as material.

As originally analysed: Amplification from reference gene primers served as the basis for estimated nucleated cell counts. Libraries were prepared by immunoSEQ multiplex PCR; TCRdb keeps only in-frame clonotypes and omits some of them. Clone size and the V and J calls come from that table; the DNA yielded D and trimming. The sample shows 150,000 to 200,000 clones, roughly nine tenths of them seen only once. The V gene end was trimmed by 4 bases and the J gene end by 1 base; junction bases not matched to a gene: 10. CDR3 length: 17 residues. Germline CDR1 is SGHNT and CDR2 is YYREEE (reference sequence).

The material sequenced was peripheral blood. This rearrangement joins TRBV5-4 to TRBJ1-1, with 10 bases fitting TRBD1. The TCR originated in a man in his sixties with active or convalescent COVID-19. In DNA, the CDR3 is TGTGCCAGCAGCCAGGGACAGGGGTACTCACGGAACACTGAAGCTTTCTTT. Protein sequence: CASSQGQGYSRNTEAFF. The entire variable domain, with the rest obtained from reference TRBV5-4 and TRBJ1-1, is as follows: ETGVTQSPTHLIKTRGQQVTLRCSSQSGHNTVSWYQQALGQGPQFIFQYYREEENGRGNFPPRFSGLQFPNYSSELNVNALELDDSALYLCASSQGQGYSRNTEAFFGQGTRLTVV.